What follows are 7 T cell receptor beta chains derived from one specimen sequenced in a study of blood T cell repertoires in COVID-19. Clones were read by immunoSEQ multiplex PCR, and TCRdb kept only the in-frame ones, dropping some. The sample shows around 300,000 clones, 90% of them seen only once. Specimen: peripheral blood. The receptors come from a woman aged 40 to 50 with acute or convalescent COVID-19.

The chain employs TRBV23-1 and TRBJ2-2, with 11 bases that match TRBD1. TRBV23-1 is designated an ORF whose function remains uncertain. The length of the CDR3 is 20 residues. The J segment lost 0 bases and the V segment lost 3 bases, leaving 12 bases of the junction unmatched. The CDR3 bases are TGCGCCAGCAGTCACCCCCCTTGGACAGGGGGCCTTACGAACACCGGGGAGCTGTTTTTT. Protein: CASSHPPWTGGLTNTGELFF.

The chain combines TRBV7-9 with TRBJ1-2; no clear D gene. The ends were cut back, 0 bases at V and 3 bases at J, with 11 bases in the middle. CDR1 and CDR2 from the germline V gene are SEHNR and FQNEAQ (reference sequence). This CDR3 contains 15 residues. This CDR3 is CASSLASPVYYGYTF. In nucleotides, the CDR3 is TGTGCCAGCAGCTTAGCAAGTCCGGTCTACTATGGCTACACCTTC.

This clone showed up just a few times. The V and J genes are TRBV7-2 and TRBJ2-5; possible D gene TRBD2, 5 bases. Germline values: CDR1 SGHTA, CDR2 FQGNSA. This CDR3 has 13 residues. Trimming took 2 bases from V and 3 from J, leaving 7 bases between them. This chain's CDR3 is CASSLMREETQYF. CDR3 DNA: TGTGCCAGCAGCTTAATGCGGGAAGAGACCCAGTACTTC.

This sequence joins TRBV6-1 and TRBJ1-2, with a weak D call TRBD1 (6 bases). The V end was cut by 3 bases, the J end by 9 bases, with 11 bases between. The CDR3 consists of 12 residues. CDR1 and CDR2 (germline): MNHNS, SASEGT. The CDR3 loop reads CASSDLRGSYTF. In nucleotides, the CDR3 is TGTGCCAGCAGTGATCTTAGGGGGAGCTACACCTTC.

A word on this clone: Its ends do not fully match the called genes, so a read error is possible. Other DNA sequences in this sample translate to the same CDR3. The gene calls are TRBV5-1 and TRBJ1-5; D ambiguous. This CDR3 region has 15 residues. CDR1 and CDR2 from the germline V gene are SGHRS and YFSETQ. The CDR3 nucleotides read TGCGCTAGCAGCTTATCAGGCTATAGCAATCAGCCCCAGCATTTT. Amino acid sequence: CASSLSGYSNQPQHF.

The rearrangement links TRBV6-1 to TRBJ1-4; D is ambiguous. Germline CDR1 MNHNS, CDR2 SASEGT. The V end lost 0 bases, the J end lost 0 bases, and 5 bases lay between the germline ends. The CDR3 is 15 residues long. In DNA, the CDR3 is TGTGCCAGCAGTGAAGCGGCTGCAACTAATGAAAAACTGTTTTTT. This sequence encodes CASSEAAATNEKLFF.

CDR3 amino acids: CASSQAGQGVDTQYF. The DNA of the CDR3 is TGTGCCAGCAGCCAAGCGGGTCAGGGCGTTGATACGCAGTATTTT. V is TRBV3-1 (or the pseudogene TRBV3-2) and J is TRBJ2-3; D perhaps matches TRBD1 (5 bases). The V end lost 1 base, the J end lost 6 bases, and 14 bases lay between the germline ends. From germline, CDR1 is LGHDT and CDR2 YNNKEL (reference sequence). The CDR3 loop spans 15 amino acids.